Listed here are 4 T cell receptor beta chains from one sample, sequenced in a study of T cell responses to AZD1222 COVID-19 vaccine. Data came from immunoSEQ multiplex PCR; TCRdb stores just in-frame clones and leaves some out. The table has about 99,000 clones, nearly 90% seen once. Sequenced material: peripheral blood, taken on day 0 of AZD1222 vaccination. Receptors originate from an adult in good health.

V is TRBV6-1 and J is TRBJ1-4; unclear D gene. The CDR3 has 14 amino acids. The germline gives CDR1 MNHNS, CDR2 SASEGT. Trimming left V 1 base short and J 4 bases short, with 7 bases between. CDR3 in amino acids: CASSEGWGNEKLFF. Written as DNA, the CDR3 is TGTGCCAGCAGTGAAGGCTGGGGTAATGAAAAACTGTTTTTT.

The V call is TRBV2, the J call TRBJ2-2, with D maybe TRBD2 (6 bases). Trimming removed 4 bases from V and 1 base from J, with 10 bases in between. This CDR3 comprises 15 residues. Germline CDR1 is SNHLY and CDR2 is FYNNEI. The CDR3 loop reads CASSGGLMNTGELFF. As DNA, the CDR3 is TGTGCCAGCAGTGGGGGACTTATGAACACCGGGGAGCTGTTTTTT.

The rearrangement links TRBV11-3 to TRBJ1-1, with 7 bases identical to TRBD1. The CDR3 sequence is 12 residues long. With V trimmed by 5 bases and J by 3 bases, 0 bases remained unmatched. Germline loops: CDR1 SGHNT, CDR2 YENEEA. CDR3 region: CASSGTDTEAFF. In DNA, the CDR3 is TGTGCCAGCAGCGGGACAGACACTGAAGCTTTCTTT.

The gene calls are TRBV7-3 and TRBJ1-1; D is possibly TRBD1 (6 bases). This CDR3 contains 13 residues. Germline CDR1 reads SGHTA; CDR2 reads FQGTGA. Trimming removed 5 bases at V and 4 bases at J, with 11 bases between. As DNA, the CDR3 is TGTGCCAGCAGCCTGCTGACAGGCACTGAAGCTTTCTTT. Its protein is CASSLLTGTEAFF.